This TCR beta chain was sequenced in a study of CD8 T cells in ankylosing spondylitis. General study findings and limits: A motif in TCR beta, a set of under ten highly homologous variants, appeared characteristic of ankylosing spondylitis blood. From matched ankylosing spondylitis synovial fluid, disease-linked clones were reportedly recovered at significantly enriched levels. Prior literature has documented some motif variants in synovial fluid and blood from reactive arthritis.

This clonotype was picked up a small number of times. Its antigen is unidentified. The CDR3 consists of 12 residues. Germline V gives CDR1 SGDLS, CDR2 YYNGEE. V lost 1 base and J 11 bases, leaving 9 bases between the germline ends. By quantitative 5'-RACE with molecular barcodes, the TCR beta libraries were made. Each CDR3 protein gets one entry after TCRdb re-called the 5' RACE reads with MiXCR. The profile shows about 390,000 distinct CDR3 sequences, approximately 20% of them singletons. The TCR sequence derives from a male donor with ankylosing spondylitis. Source material: blood, either unsorted or a sorted T cell fraction (not recorded which). The V call is TRBV9, the J call TRBJ1-4; D is uncertain. CDR3 sequence: CASSVHGEKLFF. The CDR3 DNA is TGTGCCAGCAGCGTACACGGGGAGAAACTGTTTTTT.